This entry concerns a single T cell receptor beta chain. Its antigen is as yet unknown. This entry comes from a study of beta chain features in type 1 diabetes. Study information: All samples combined gave about 100 million sorted cells for examination. Study-level points and caveats: Because the template was cDNA, high-expressing cells might be over-represented. Within each of all four CD4+ subsets, Type 1 diabetes patients had TCRB CDR3s that were moderately but significantly shorter. Naive, central memory and Treg TCRB repertoires seemed to resemble each other more closely in patients than they did in healthy donors.

Germline V gene lookup returns CDR1 MNHEY and CDR2 SVGAGI. With V trimmed by 7 bases and J by 5 bases, 9 bases remained unmatched. CDR3 size: 14 residues. Sequenced material consisted of expressed TCRB transcripts (all of the isolated RNA was reverse transcribed). Only in-frame clones appear in the TCRdb table, and some are missing; sequencing was by immunoSEQ multiplex PCR. The sample has some 160,000 clones, approximately 8.7% seen once. This chain joins TRBV6-5 and TRBJ1-1; 8 nucleotides agree with TRBD1. The source material was central memory CD4+ T cells from blood. This receptor was identified in a woman aged 25 to 39 with type 1 diabetes. The CDR3 sequence is CASNLQGVGTEAFF. DNA of the CDR3: TGTGCCAGCAATCTACAGGGGGTGGGGACTGAAGCTTTCTTT.